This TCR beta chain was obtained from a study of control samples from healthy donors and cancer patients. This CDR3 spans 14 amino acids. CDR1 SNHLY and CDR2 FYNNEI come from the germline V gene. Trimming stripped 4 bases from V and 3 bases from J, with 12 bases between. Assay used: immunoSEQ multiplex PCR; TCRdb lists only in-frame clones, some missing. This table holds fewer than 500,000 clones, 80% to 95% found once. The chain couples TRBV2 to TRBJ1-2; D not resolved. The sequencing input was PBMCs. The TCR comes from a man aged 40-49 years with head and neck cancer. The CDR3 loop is CASSGSTKDYGYTF. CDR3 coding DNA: TGTGCCAGCAGTGGCTCGACGAAAGACTATGGCTACACCTTC.